What follows is one T cell receptor (beta chain) and its context. Its target is not known. This entry is derived from a study of cytomegalovirus exposure and HLA in healthy donors. Study background: Both the 120 validation repertoires and the 600 to 750 first-cohort repertoires used the same platform, as reported by a later analysis.

Study findings and constraints: The classifier, whose performance was assessed in both the original and validation cohorts, reportedly diagnosed cytomegalovirus status with high specificity and sensitivity. Researchers counted roughly 150 TCR beta chains as cytomegalovirus-associated. For most TCR sequences rarity was the rule, although some public TCRs occurred in many donors.

V lost 9 bases and J lost 3, with 6 bases in between. The CDR3 has 11 amino acids. CDR1 is LNHDA and CDR2 is SQIVND in the germline V gene (reference sequence). Assay used: immunoSEQ multiplex PCR; TCRdb lists only in-frame clones, some missing. Among about 110,000 clones listed, roughly 90% were seen once. This sequence joins TRBV19 and TRBJ1-3; D is perhaps TRBD1 (5 bases). The sample was PBMCs. The clonotype comes from a woman aged 25 to 45 in good health and CMV-seropositive. As DNA, the CDR3 is TGTGCCAGCCAGGGTGGAAACACCATATATTTT. It translates to CASQGGNTIYF.